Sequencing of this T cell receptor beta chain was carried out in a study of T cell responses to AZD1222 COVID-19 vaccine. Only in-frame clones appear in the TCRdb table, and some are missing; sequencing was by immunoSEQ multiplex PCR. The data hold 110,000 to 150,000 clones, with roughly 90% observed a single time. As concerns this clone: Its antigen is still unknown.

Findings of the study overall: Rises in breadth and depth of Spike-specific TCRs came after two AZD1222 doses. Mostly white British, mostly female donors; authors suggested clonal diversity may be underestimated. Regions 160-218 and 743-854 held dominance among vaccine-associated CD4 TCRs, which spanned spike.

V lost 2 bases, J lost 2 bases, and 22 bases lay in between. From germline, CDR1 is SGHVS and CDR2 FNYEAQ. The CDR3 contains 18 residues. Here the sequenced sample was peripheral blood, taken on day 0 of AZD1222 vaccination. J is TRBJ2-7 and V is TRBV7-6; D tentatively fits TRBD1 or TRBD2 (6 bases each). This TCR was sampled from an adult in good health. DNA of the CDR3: TGTGCCAGCAGCTTATTAGGGGGGTTGGGAAGAGGGCCCTACGAGCAGTACTTC. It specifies CASSLLGGLGRGPYEQYF. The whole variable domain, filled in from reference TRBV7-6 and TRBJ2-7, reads GAGVSQSPRYKVTKRGQDVALRCDPISGHVSLYWYRQALGQGPEFLTYFNYEAQQDKSGLPNDRFSAERPEGSISTLTIQRTEQRDSAMYRCASSLLGGLGRGPYEQYFGPGTRLTVT.